This T cell receptor (beta chain) was obtained from a study of blood T cell repertoires in COVID-19. About the research overall: Samples of COVID-19 (acute and convalescent) were obtained from the United States, Italy and Spain. Nucleic acid was either cDNA or gDNA, and it came from T cells, B-cell-depleted T cells, or PBMCs.

Authors' methods: Researchers report that nucleated cell counts were estimated from reference gene primer amplification. Clones were sequenced by immunoSEQ multiplex PCR, and TCRdb holds only the in-frame ones, with some missing. That table furnishes V, J and clone size, whereas the DNA furnished D and trimming. This table holds tens of thousands of clones, more than 80% found once. The CDR3 runs to 14 residues. V was clipped by 6 bases and J by 5 bases; unmatched bases: 3. Germline assignment: CDR1 MNHEY and CDR2 SVGAGI. Sequenced sample: peripheral blood. The sequence came from a woman older than 75 with active COVID-19. The chain couples TRBV6-5 to TRBJ2-5; 13 bases are shared with TRBD2. CDR3 nucleotides: TGTGCCAGCAGACTAGCGGGAGGGCTTGAGACCCAGTACTTC. Protein product: CASRLAGGLETQYF.